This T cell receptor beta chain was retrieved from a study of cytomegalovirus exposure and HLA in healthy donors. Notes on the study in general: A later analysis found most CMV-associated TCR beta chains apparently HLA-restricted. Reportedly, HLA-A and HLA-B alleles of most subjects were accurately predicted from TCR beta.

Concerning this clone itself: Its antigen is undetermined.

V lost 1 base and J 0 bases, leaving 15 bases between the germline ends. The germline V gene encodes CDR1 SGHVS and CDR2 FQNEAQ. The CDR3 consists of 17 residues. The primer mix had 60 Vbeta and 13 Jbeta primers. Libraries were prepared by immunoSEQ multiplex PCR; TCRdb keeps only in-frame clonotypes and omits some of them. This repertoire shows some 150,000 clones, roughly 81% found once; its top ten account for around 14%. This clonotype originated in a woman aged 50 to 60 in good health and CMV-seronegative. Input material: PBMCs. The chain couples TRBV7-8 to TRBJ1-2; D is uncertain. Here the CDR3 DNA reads TGTGCCAGCAGCTTAGTGCTCTCATTAGCGGCTAACTATGGCTACACCTTC. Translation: CASSLVLSLAANYGYTF.